This is a list of T cell receptor beta chains from one sample in a study of molecular identifiers for immune sequencing clone quantification. TCRdb called the PCR reads again in MiXCR, with one record for every CDR3 protein. The sample holds about 640,000 distinct CDR3 sequences, just under 20% seen once. The specimen sequenced was naive CD8+ T cells from blood, with Jurkat cell RNA spiked in. Receptors originate from a human donor in good health. Some libraries in this study had Jurkat cell RNA spiked in. CDR3s include the opening cysteine and the closing phenylalanine or tryptophan. The D gene is left open where the match is weak. Part of the rows lack a size; the others show once, few, many or a class for expanded clones.

v_gene: TRBV9; j_gene: TRBJ2-3; abundance: few; d_gene: -; CDR3nt: TGTGCCAGCAGCGTAACAGGTAGCGTAGATACGCAGTATTTT; CDR3aa: CASSVTGSVDTQYF
v_gene: TRBV6-2/TRBV6-3; j_gene: TRBJ2-3; abundance: many; d_gene: TRBD2; CDR3nt: TGTGCCAGCAGTTACTCAGCACTAGCGGCGGATCGGGATACGCAGTATTTT; CDR3aa: CASSYSALAADRDTQYF
v_gene: TRBV27; j_gene: TRBJ2-5; abundance: many; d_gene: TRBD2; CDR3nt: TGTGCCAGCAGTCTGGGACTAGCGGGCATCCAAGAGACCCAGTACTTC; CDR3aa: CASSLGLAGIQETQYF
v_gene: TRBV27; j_gene: TRBJ2-1; abundance: many; d_gene: TRBD2; CDR3nt: TGTGCCAGCAGCTCTAGCGGGGCCTACAATGAGCAGTTCTTC; CDR3aa: CASSSSGAYNEQFF
v_gene: TRBV12-3/TRBV12-4; j_gene: TRBJ2-1; abundance: few; d_gene: TRBD2; CDR3nt: TGTGCCAGCGCCGAAAGTCCTAGCGGGAGATTTTTCAATGAGCAGTTCTTC; CDR3aa: CASAESPSGRFFNEQFF
v_gene: TRBV4-1; j_gene: TRBJ2-3; abundance: many; d_gene: -; CDR3nt: TGCGCCAGCAGCCCCGCCGGAGGGGATGATACGCAGTATTTT; CDR3aa: CASSPAGGDDTQYF
v_gene: TRBV20-1; j_gene: TRBJ2-1; abundance: -; d_gene: -; CDR3nt: TGCAGTGCTAGAGTCGTAGGATCTTACAATGGGCAGTTCTTC; CDR3aa: CSARVVGSYNGQFF
v_gene: TRBV28; j_gene: TRBJ1-6; abundance: many; d_gene: -; CDR3nt: TGTGCCAGCAGTTTGTCCAAGATCCACGGTACCCCCCTCCACTTT; CDR3aa: CASSLSKIHGTPLHF
v_gene: TRBV6-5; j_gene: TRBJ2-7; abundance: many; d_gene: -; CDR3nt: TGTGCCAGCAGTTACACAAACAGGGACTACGAGCAGTACTTC; CDR3aa: CASSYTNRDYEQYF
v_gene: TRBV7-9; j_gene: TRBJ2-1; abundance: -; d_gene: -; CDR3nt: TGTGCCAGCAGCTTTCCAGGTTGGGCTGAGCAGTTCTTC; CDR3aa: CASSFPGWAEQFF
v_gene: TRBV7-8; j_gene: TRBJ2-5; abundance: many; d_gene: TRBD1; CDR3nt: TGTGCCAGCAACGGACAGGACCAAGAGACCCAGTACTTC; CDR3aa: CASNGQDQETQYF
v_gene: TRBV6-5; j_gene: TRBJ1-1; abundance: many; d_gene: -; CDR3nt: TGTGCCAGCAGTTATGTTTTTGGGGGGATGAACACTGAAGCTTTCTTT; CDR3aa: CASSYVFGGMNTEAFF
v_gene: TRBV13; j_gene: TRBJ2-7; abundance: few; d_gene: -; CDR3nt: TGTGCCAGCAGCGTAGTTAATACCCCGAGCTCCTACGAGCAGTACTTC; CDR3aa: CASSVVNTPSSYEQYF
v_gene: TRBV10-2; j_gene: TRBJ1-2; abundance: many; d_gene: -; CDR3nt: TGCGCCAGCAGTGACAGATTTAACTATGGCTACACCTTC; CDR3aa: CASSDRFNYGYTF
v_gene: TRBV20-1; j_gene: TRBJ1-5; abundance: many; d_gene: -; CDR3nt: TGCAGTGCTAGTAGCACAGGGAGCAATCAGCCCCAGCATTTT; CDR3aa: CSASSTGSNQPQHF
v_gene: TRBV11-3; j_gene: TRBJ2-5; abundance: -; d_gene: TRBD2; CDR3nt: TGTGCCAGCAGCTTACGACCTAGCGGGAGTTCGAAGACCCAGTACTTC; CDR3aa: CASSLRPSGSSKTQYF
v_gene: TRBV28; j_gene: TRBJ1-1; abundance: -; d_gene: -; CDR3nt: TGTGCCAGCCGTGGGATGAACACTGAAGCTCTCTTT; CDR3aa: CASRGMNTEALF
v_gene: TRBV5-6; j_gene: TRBJ2-1; abundance: many; d_gene: TRBD2; CDR3nt: TGTGCCAGCAGCCCGGGGACTAGCGGCCACAATGAGCAGTTCTTC; CDR3aa: CASSPGTSGHNEQFF
v_gene: TRBV29-1; j_gene: TRBJ1-4; abundance: many; d_gene: TRBD1; CDR3nt: TGCAGCGTTGAAACGGGACAGACTAATGAAAAACTGTTTTTT; CDR3aa: CSVETGQTNEKLFF
v_gene: TRBV5-6; j_gene: TRBJ2-6; abundance: many; d_gene: -; CDR3nt: TGTGCCAGCAGCTCCGGACTCTCCTCTGGGGCCAACGTCCTGACTTTC; CDR3aa: CASSSGLSSGANVLTF
v_gene: TRBV15; j_gene: TRBJ2-6; abundance: many; d_gene: -; CDR3nt: TGTGCCACCAGCAGAGATAAGGGTACTGGGGCCAACGTCCTGACTTTC; CDR3aa: CATSRDKGTGANVLTF
v_gene: TRBV4-1; j_gene: TRBJ1-1; abundance: -; d_gene: -; CDR3nt: TGCGCCAGCTGTCCCCGGCAGGGGAGCACTGAAGCTTTCTTT; CDR3aa: CASCPRQGSTEAFF
v_gene: TRBV19; j_gene: TRBJ2-7; abundance: -; d_gene: TRBD2; CDR3nt: TGTGCCAGTAGTATAGGGAGCGGGGGTGTAAGCGAGCAGTACTTC; CDR3aa: CASSIGSGGVSEQYF
v_gene: TRBV12-3/TRBV12-4; j_gene: TRBJ2-1; abundance: many; d_gene: -; CDR3nt: TGTGCCAGCAGTTTCCCCCGAGAAGGGCTACTGTTCTTC; CDR3aa: CASSFPREGLLFF
v_gene: TRBV4-3; j_gene: TRBJ1-1; abundance: -; d_gene: -; CDR3nt: TGCGCCAGCAGCCAAGATAGGGCAGGACCGAACACTGAAGCTTTCTTT; CDR3aa: CASSQDRAGPNTEAFF
v_gene: TRBV5-6; j_gene: TRBJ2-1; abundance: many; d_gene: -; CDR3nt: TGTGCCAGCAGCTTGGGGGTTGCCGATGAGCAGTTCTTC; CDR3aa: CASSLGVADEQFF
v_gene: TRBV20-1; j_gene: TRBJ1-2; abundance: -; d_gene: -; CDR3nt: TGCAGTGCTAGAGTGGGGGGTTACTATGGCTACACCTTC; CDR3aa: CSARVGGYYGYTF
v_gene: TRBV7-9; j_gene: TRBJ2-1; abundance: few; d_gene: -; CDR3nt: TGTGCCAGCAGCTTAGCCGGGACACATGAGCAGTTCTTC; CDR3aa: CASSLAGTHEQFF
v_gene: TRBV20-1; j_gene: TRBJ2-5; abundance: -; d_gene: -; CDR3nt: TGCAGTGCTAGGGATTTAGAATCTACAGGGATTCAAGAGACCCAGTACTTC; CDR3aa: CSARDLESTGIQETQYF
v_gene: TRBV27; j_gene: TRBJ2-5; abundance: few; d_gene: -; CDR3nt: TGTGCCAGCAGTTTACGAGCAAAACAAGAGACCCAGTACTTC; CDR3aa: CASSLRAKQETQYF
v_gene: TRBV4-1; j_gene: TRBJ1-1; abundance: many; d_gene: TRBD1; CDR3nt: TGCGCCAGCAGCCCAGCCGGGACAGGGTACACTGAAGCTTTCTTT; CDR3aa: CASSPAGTGYTEAFF
v_gene: TRBV9; j_gene: TRBJ2-7; abundance: many; d_gene: TRBD2; CDR3nt: TGTGCCAGCAGCATTAGCGGGGGGGCCGGGGAGCAGTACTTC; CDR3aa: CASSISGGAGEQYF
v_gene: TRBV24-1; j_gene: TRBJ2-3; abundance: -; d_gene: -; CDR3nt: TGTGCCACCAGTGATTTGGTGGCAGCTAGCACAGATACGCAGTATTTT; CDR3aa: CATSDLVAASTDTQYF
v_gene: TRBV10-2; j_gene: TRBJ2-2; abundance: many; d_gene: -; CDR3nt: TGCGCCAGCAGTGACTATCGGCCGGGGCTGTTTTTT; CDR3aa: CASSDYRPGLFF
v_gene: TRBV7-6; j_gene: TRBJ2-1; abundance: many; d_gene: TRBD2; CDR3nt: TGTGCCAGCAGCCCTAGACTAGCGGGAGGGTCGCATGAGCAGTTCTTC; CDR3aa: CASSPRLAGGSHEQFF
v_gene: TRBV5-8; j_gene: TRBJ1-1; abundance: few; d_gene: -; CDR3nt: TGTGCCAGCAGCTCGATTCCTATGAACACTGAAGCTTTCTTT; CDR3aa: CASSSIPMNTEAFF
v_gene: TRBV7-9; j_gene: TRBJ2-7; abundance: many; d_gene: -; CDR3nt: TGTGCCAGCAGCTTATATTTTGGTGTACCCGGCGGGGAGCAGTACTTC; CDR3aa: CASSLYFGVPGGEQYF
v_gene: TRBV12-3/TRBV12-4; j_gene: TRBJ1-5; abundance: many; d_gene: -; CDR3nt: TGTGCCAGCACCCTTAATAGCAATCAGCCCCAGCATTTT; CDR3aa: CASTLNSNQPQHF
v_gene: TRBV7-9; j_gene: TRBJ1-5; abundance: -; d_gene: TRBD1; CDR3nt: TGTGCCAGCAGCCTGAGCCCAGGGGGGGGGCGAGGGCAGCCCCAGCATTTT; CDR3aa: CASSLSPGGGRGQPQHF
v_gene: TRBV7-9; j_gene: TRBJ2-3; abundance: many; d_gene: -; CDR3nt: TGTGCCAGCACCCCCCCCGGGGAAAGCACAGATACGCAGTATTTT; CDR3aa: CASTPPGESTDTQYF
v_gene: TRBV6-1; j_gene: TRBJ2-2; abundance: -; d_gene: TRBD1; CDR3nt: TGTGCCAGCAGTGCCGGGACAGGGGGGATAGGGACGTACACCGGGGAGCTGTTTTTT; CDR3aa: CASSAGTGGIGTYTGELFF